The 17 T cell receptor beta chains listed next were all sequenced from one sample in a study of blood T cells in healthy people across ages. Primers used in a second PCR of about 7 to 12 cycles were a sample-barcoded 5' primer and a J-beta primer mix. MiXCR, applied by TCRdb to the 5' RACE reads, yields one record per CDR3 protein. The sample shows about 670,000 distinct CDR3 sequences, 52% of them seen only once. Sequencing used blood. The receptors derive from an elderly woman in good health.

At least ten counts were recorded for this clonotype. The J gene is TRBJ2-1, the V gene TRBV3-1, with 8 positions matching TRBD1. V trimming: 5 bases; J trimming: 7 bases; junction bases outside the gene matches: 13. This CDR3 comprises 16 residues. Per the germline V gene, CDR1 is LGHDT and CDR2 is YNNKEL (reference sequence). This CDR3 reads CASSSRRTGFGNEQFF. As DNA, the CDR3 is TGTGCCAGCAGCTCGAGACGGACAGGGTTTGGGAATGAGCAGTTCTTC.

The genes are TRBV5-1 and TRBJ2-7; 9 bases match TRBD1. The CDR3 sequence is 15 residues long. Looked up from germline, CDR1 is SGHRS and CDR2 is YFSETQ. V dropped 0 bases and J dropped 3; count of bases not matched to a gene: 4. The CDR3 here is CASSLAGTGFYEQYF. For the CDR3, the DNA is TGCGCCAGCAGCTTGGCCGGGACAGGGTTCTACGAGCAGTACTTC.

This clonotype was observed a few times. V usage is TRBV7-2 and J usage is TRBJ2-1; 8 nucleotides agree with TRBD2. The last part of the DNA fits TRBJ2-7 better; the J call may be wrong. CDR3 size: 16 residues. CDR1 and CDR2 (germline): SGHTA, FQGNSA. CDR3 coding DNA: TGTGCCAGCAGCCCCCGAGCGGGGGACCTATACAATGAGCAGTACTTC. It specifies CASSPRAGDLYNEQYF.

V is TRBV7-9 and J is TRBJ2-5; D uncertain. This CDR3 has 14 amino acids. The germline gives CDR1 SEHNR, CDR2 FQNEAQ (reference sequence). V gave up 1 base and J gave up 2 bases, with 8 bases separating them. CDR3 amino acids: CASSLGHQQETQYF. As DNA, the CDR3 is TGTGCCAGCAGCTTAGGACATCAACAAGAGACCCAGTACTTC.

The CDR3 loop is CASGGLGGKPQHF. CDR3 nucleotide sequence: TGTGCCAGTGGCGGTTTGGGGGGAAAGCCCCAGCATTTT. The chain uses TRBV6-6 and TRBJ1-5; D is possibly TRBD1 (5 bases). V was shortened by 9 bases and J by 8 bases, with 17 bases between the two germline ends. The CDR3 loop spans 13 amino acids. Germline CDR1 MNHNY, CDR2 SVGAGI (reference sequence).

A word on this clonotype: One end of the junction varies from germline; a read error may be responsible. The chain recombines TRBV28 with TRBJ2-1, with 14 nucleotides matching TRBD2. CDR3 length: 16 residues. Per the germline V gene, CDR1 is MDHEN and CDR2 is SYDVKM. The CDR3 DNA follows: TGTGCCGGCAGTTCGACTAGCGGGAGGGGCTACAATGAGCAGTTCTTC. This encodes CAGSSTSGRGYNEQFF.

This clonotype has just a few counts. The V and J genes are TRBV20-1 and TRBJ1-2; weak D call: TRBD1 (6 bases). The CDR3 is 16 amino acids. V was cut by 2 bases and J by 1 base, with 17 bases left in between. Germline CDR1 is DFQATT and CDR2 is SNEGSKA (reference sequence). The CDR3 DNA follows: TGCAGTGCTAGACCCCAGGGCAGGGGACTTAACTATGGCTACACCTTC. This translates into CSARPQGRGLNYGYTF.

This clonotype was seen once. The chain recombines TRBV6-6 with TRBJ1-2; D not resolved. CDR3 length: 13 amino acids. The germline gives CDR1 MNHNY, CDR2 SVGAGI (reference sequence). The V and J ends lost 2 bases and 3 bases respectively, with 7 bases between them. CDR3 coding DNA: TGTGCCAGCAGTTACGCCAAGGACTATGGCTACACCTTC. It encodes CASSYAKDYGYTF.

This clonotype was seen repeatedly, ten times or more. This rearrangement joins TRBV5-1 to TRBJ2-7, with D hard to call. In germline, CDR1 is SGHRS, CDR2 YFSETQ. Between the trimmed V and J ends, which lost 0 bases and 5 bases, there was a span of 6 bases. The CDR3 has 12 residues. The CDR3 DNA reads as TGCGCCAGCAGCTTGGTTCCCCACGAGCAGTACTTC. It encodes CASSLVPHEQYF.

The chain employs TRBV2 and TRBJ2-5; 9 bases are shared with TRBD1. The J call is uncertain, as TRBJ2-7 better fits the DNA end. Germline V gives CDR1 SNHLY, CDR2 FYNNEI. The CDR3 is 14 residues long. For the CDR3, the DNA is TGTGCCAGCAGGGACAGGGGTGGGACCTACGAGCAGTACTTC. Encoded protein: CASRDRGGTYEQYF.

This clonotype was seen ten or more times. The V gene is TRBV5-1, the J gene TRBJ2-1; D ambiguous. Trimming cost V 0 bases and J 6 bases, with 10 bases left between them. The CDR3 has 14 amino acids. The germline CDR1 and CDR2 sequences are SGHRS and YFSETQ. Here the CDR3 reads CASSLDGLPNEQFF. The CDR3 coding sequence is TGCGCCAGCAGCTTGGACGGTCTACCCAATGAGCAGTTCTTC.

The chain recombines TRBV5-6 with TRBJ1-5; D ambiguous. This CDR3 region has 15 residues. In germline, CDR1 is SGHDT, CDR2 YYEEEE. V was pared by 4 bases and J by 3 bases, with 14 bases between. The CDR3 here is CASSPARQINQPQHF. CDR3 nucleotides: TGTGCCAGCAGCCCGGCTAGGCAAATCAATCAGCCCCAGCATTTT.

V and J are TRBV10-3 and TRBJ2-1; the D is unclear. The germline gives CDR1 ENHRY, CDR2 SYGVKD. The ends were cut back, 6 bases at V and 8 bases at J, with 11 bases in the middle. This CDR3 spans 12 amino acids. In DNA form, the CDR3 reads TGTGCCATCAGCACTGAGTACGATGAGCAGTTCTTC. Translating it yields CAISTEYDEQFF.

This clonotype has a single count. This sequence joins TRBV2 and TRBJ1-5; D may be TRBD1 (6 bases). The V gene's germline CDR1 is SNHLY and CDR2 FYNNEI. CDR3 length equals 15 residues. Trimming took off 6 bases at V and 0 bases at J, with 12 bases between the two ends. CDR3 protein: CASSGTRSSNQPQHF. Here the CDR3 DNA reads TGTGCCAGCAGCGGGACAAGGAGTAGCAATCAGCCCCAGCATTTT.

This chain joins TRBV5-1 and TRBJ2-1, with TRBD2 matching 7 bases. There are 15 residues in the CDR3. Germline CDR1 reads SGHRS; CDR2 reads YFSETQ. V was pared by 7 bases and J by 5 bases, with 12 bases of the junction left unmatched. The CDR3, as DNA: TGCGCCAGCGGGGCCGGCGGGGGATCTAACAATGAGCAGTTCTTC. Its translation is CASGAGGGSNNEQFF.

Only one count was recorded for this clonotype. In DNA, the CDR3 is TGTGCCAGCAGCCATCTGACAGGGTCGACCTACGAGCAGTACTTC. This gives the protein CASSHLTGSTYEQYF. The rearrangement joins TRBV14 to TRBJ2-1, with 7 nucleotides matching TRBD1. The J call is in doubt because the DNA end fits TRBJ2-7 better. Germline V gene sequence: CDR1 SGHDN, CDR2 FVKESK. The CDR3 consists of 15 residues.

The chain uses TRBV7-3 and TRBJ2-1, with D possibly matching TRBD1 (6 bases). Looked up from germline, CDR1 is SGHTA and CDR2 is FQGTGA. The V end lost 3 bases, the J end lost 5 bases, and 20 bases lay between the germline ends. This CDR3 is built from 17 residues. Here the CDR3 reads CASSFHEQGPVHNEQFF. DNA of the CDR3: TGTGCCAGCAGCTTCCACGAACAGGGCCCGGTGCACAATGAGCAGTTCTTC.